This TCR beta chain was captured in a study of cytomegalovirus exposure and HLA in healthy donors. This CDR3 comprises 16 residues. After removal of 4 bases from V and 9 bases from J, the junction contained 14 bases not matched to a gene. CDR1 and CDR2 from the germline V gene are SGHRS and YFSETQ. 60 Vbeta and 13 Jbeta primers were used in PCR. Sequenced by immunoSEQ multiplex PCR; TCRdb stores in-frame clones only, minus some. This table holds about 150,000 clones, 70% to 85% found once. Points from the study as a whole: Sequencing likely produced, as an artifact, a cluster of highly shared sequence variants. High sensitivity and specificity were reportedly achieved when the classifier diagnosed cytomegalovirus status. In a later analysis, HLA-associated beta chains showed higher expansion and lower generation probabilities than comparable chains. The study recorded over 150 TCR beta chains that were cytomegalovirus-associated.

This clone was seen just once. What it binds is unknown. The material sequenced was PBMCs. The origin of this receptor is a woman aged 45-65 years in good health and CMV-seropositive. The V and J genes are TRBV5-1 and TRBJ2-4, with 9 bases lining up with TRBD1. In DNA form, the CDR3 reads TGCGCCAGCAGCGGGGACAGGGCGACTATTTTTATCATTCAGTACTTC. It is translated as CASSGDRATIFIIQYF.